This passage covers 12 T cell receptor beta chains from one sample sequenced in a study of cytomegalovirus exposure and HLA in healthy donors. TCRdb's copy holds only in-frame clones and misses some; the assay was immunoSEQ multiplex PCR. The sample holds tens of thousands of clones, 96% seen once. The sequencing sample was made of PBMCs. The receptors derive from a man in his late teens or twenties in good health and CMV-seropositive.

A word on this clone: Other nucleotide sequences in the sample specify the same CDR3. The rearrangement uses TRBV18 and TRBJ2-5; D remains ambiguous. Germline V gene sequence: CDR1 KGHSH, CDR2 LQKENI. The CDR3 covers 11 residues. The V gene lost 6 bases and the J gene lost 3 bases, with 5 bases spanning the gap. CDR3 protein: CASSSEETQYF. The CDR3 DNA reads as TGTGCCAGCTCGTCGGAAGAGACCCAGTACTTC.

The genes are TRBV30 and TRBJ1-2; maybe TRBD1 (6 bases). The V end was cut by 0 bases, the J end by 8 bases, with 10 bases between. CDR3 length: 12 residues. Germline V CDR1 and CDR2: GTSNPN, SVGIG (reference sequence). The CDR3 loop is CAWSVPGVGYTF. CDR3 DNA: TGTGCCTGGAGTGTACCAGGGGTAGGCTACACCTTC.

The CDR3 here is CASSLFQENNEQFF. CDR3 nucleotides: TGCGCCAGCAGCTTGTTTCAGGAAAATAATGAGCAGTTCTTC. The gene calls are TRBV5-1 and TRBJ2-1; D call uncertain. Trimming took 1 base from V and 7 from J, leaving 12 bases between them. This CDR3 is 14 amino acids long. The germline gives CDR1 SGHRS, CDR2 YFSETQ.

This chain joins TRBV6-5 and TRBJ2-3; the match to TRBD1 covers 9 bases. The CDR3 covers 14 residues. Germline CDR1 is MNHEY and CDR2 is SVGAGI. V was clipped by 5 bases and J by 4 bases; unmatched bases: 4. The CDR3 spells CASSRTGEPDTQYF. The CDR3 coding sequence is TGTGCCAGCAGTAGGACAGGGGAACCAGATACGCAGTATTTT.

The chain carries TRBV7-2 and TRBJ2-3, with 8 bases fitting TRBD1. Germline V lookup: CDR1 SGHTA, CDR2 FQGNSA. The CDR3 covers 13 residues. Germline trimming cut 3 bases from V and 6 bases from J; bases unmatched to any gene: 2. CDR3 DNA: TGTGCCAGCAGCTTTTACAGGGGGGATACGCAGTATTTT. Encoded protein: CASSFYRGDTQYF.

J is TRBJ2-2 and V is TRBV13; 9 bases are shared with TRBD1. The ends lost 4 bases at V and 6 bases at J; junction bases unmatched: 18. The CDR3 is 19 residues long. Germline V gives CDR1 PRHDT, CDR2 FYEKMQ (reference sequence). The CDR3 region has the DNA TGTGCCAGCAGCTACGTAGGAGGGCACACAGGGGGCGCGCCCGGGGAGCTGTTTTTT. Its protein is CASSYVGGHTGGAPGELFF.

The CDR3 DNA reads as TGCAGCGTTGAAGAGAGGACAGGGGGCATGAATGGCTACACCTTC. Residues: CSVEERTGGMNGYTF. The rearrangement links TRBV29-1 to TRBJ1-2; 11 nucleotides match TRBD1. Germline V gene lookup returns CDR1 SQVTM and CDR2 ANQGSEA. The CDR3 has 15 residues. Trimming removed 0 bases from V and 6 bases from J; junction bases left unmatched: 6. Together with reference TRBV29-1 and TRBJ1-2, the CDR3 gives the full variable domain: SAVISQKPSRDICQRGTSLTIQCQVDSQVTMMFWYRQQPGQSLTLIATANQGSEATYESGFVIDKFPISRPNLTFSTLTVSNMSPEDSSIYLCSVEERTGGMNGYTFGSGTRLTVV.

V gene TRBV11-1 combines with J gene TRBJ2-1, with 8 bases aligning to TRBD2. The CDR3 is made up of 17 amino acids. J gave up 4 bases and V 1 base, and 9 bases lay outside the gene matches. Germline values: CDR1 SGHAT, CDR2 FQDESV (reference sequence). The CDR3: CASSLVPGGSGYNEQFF. The CDR3 DNA sequence: TGTGCCAGCAGCTTAGTTCCGGGAGGGTCGGGGTACAATGAGCAGTTCTTC. The entire variable domain, with the rest obtained from reference TRBV11-1 and TRBJ2-1, is as follows: EAEVAQSPRYKITEKSQAVAFWCDPISGHATLYWYRQILGQGPELLVQFQDESVVDDSQLPKDRFSAERLKGVDSTLKIQPAELGDSAMYLCASSLVPGGSGYNEQFFGPGTRLTVL.

This clone was detected only once. V and J are TRBV6-1 and TRBJ2-5; 11 bases are shared with TRBD2. With V trimmed by 4 bases and J by 2 bases, 3 bases remained unmatched. CDR3 length: 15 residues. The germline V gene has CDR1 MNHNS and CDR2 SASEGT. CDR3 in amino acids: CASSGRLAGQETQYF. In nucleotides, the CDR3 is TGTGCCAGCAGTGGTAGACTAGCGGGGCAAGAGACCCAGTACTTC.

The genes are TRBV28 and TRBJ2-1; no definite D call. From germline, CDR1 is MDHEN and CDR2 SYDVKM. V was cut by 5 bases and J by 10 bases, with 9 bases left in between. This CDR3 has 11 amino acids. The CDR3, as DNA: TGTGCCAGCAGTGCCGCCGGGGAGCAGTTCTTC. Translating gives CASSAAGEQFF.

V usage is TRBV10-3 and J usage is TRBJ2-4; 7 bases line up with TRBD1. The V segment lost 3 bases and the J segment 0 bases; nucleotides outside the gene matches: 17. The germline V gene encodes CDR1 ENHRY and CDR2 SYGVKD. This CDR3 contains 20 residues. The CDR3 protein is CAISDPGTESVTLAKNIQYF. The CDR3 DNA reads TGTGCCATCAGTGATCCTGGGACAGAAAGTGTAACTCTAGCCAAAAACATTCAGTACTTC.

CDR3 region: CASSVESGRFDEQFF. CDR3 nucleotide sequence: TGTGCCAGCAGCGTCGAGAGCGGGAGGTTCGATGAGCAGTTCTTC. The chain joins TRBV9 to TRBJ2-1; 9 positions match TRBD2. V dropped 2 bases and J dropped 8; count of bases not matched to a gene: 8. Germline V gene data show CDR1 as SGDLS and CDR2 as YYNGEE. The CDR3 length is 15 residues.